These 6 T cell receptor beta chains originate from one sample sequenced in a study of shared clonotypes between healthy human individuals. The protocol was immunoSEQ multiplex PCR, while the TCRdb copy is restricted to in-frame clones and leaves out a portion. The sample has a few million clones; roughly 92% are singletons. Sample: naive CD4+ T cells sorted from blood. The subset here: CD45RA+ positively selected. All receptors derive from a man in his late teens or twenties in good health.

V and J are TRBV7-9 and TRBJ1-4; tentatively, D is TRBD1 (5 bases). The CDR3 length is 13 residues. V lost 1 base and J 8 bases, leaving 8 bases between the germline ends. Germline-derived CDR1 and CDR2 are SEHNR and FQNEAQ (reference sequence). The CDR3 sequence: CASSLGTQEKLFF. The CDR3 DNA follows: TGTGCCAGCAGCTTAGGGACACAAGAAAAACTGTTTTTT.

V gene TRBV30 combines with J gene TRBJ1-2; D is ambiguous. CDR3 length: 13 residues. The V gene lost 0 bases and the J gene lost 6 bases, with 11 bases spanning the gap. Per the germline V gene, CDR1 is GTSNPN and CDR2 is SVGIG (reference sequence). The DNA for the CDR3 is TGTGCCTGGAGTGTACGGGAATGGGATGGCTACACCTTC. Its translation is CAWSVREWDGYTF.

This chain joins TRBV19 and TRBJ2-2; D call uncertain. V lost 3 bases to trimming and J lost 4 bases, with 12 bases between them. Germline loops: CDR1 LNHDA, CDR2 SQIVND (reference sequence). The CDR3 covers 15 residues. The DNA for the CDR3 is TGTGCCAGTAGTATTGGCCTCCGAGTCACCGGGGAGCTGTTTTTT. Protein product: CASSIGLRVTGELFF.

V and J are TRBV9 and TRBJ1-6, with D possibly being TRBD1 (5 bases). V gave up 2 bases and J gave up 8 bases, with 14 bases separating them. There are 15 residues in the CDR3. CDR1 SGDLS and CDR2 YYNGEE come from the germline V gene. The CDR3: CASSVSGGTYSPLHF. The CDR3 DNA reads TGTGCCAGCAGCGTCTCGGGAGGGACGTATTCACCCCTCCACTTT.

The chain combines TRBV14 with TRBJ1-1, with 7 bases fitting TRBD1. CDR3 length: 14 amino acids. Germline V gene lookup returns CDR1 SGHDN and CDR2 FVKESK. V shed 4 bases, J shed 5 bases, and the junction held 7 bases outside the gene matches. CDR3 DNA sequence: TGTGCCAGCAGCCTCGATCCGGGACAGACTGAAGCTTTCTTT. The encoded protein is CASSLDPGQTEAFF.

This rearrangement joins TRBV7-9 to TRBJ2-5; 8 bases align to TRBD2. The CDR3 loop spans 17 amino acids. V gave up 5 bases and J gave up 3 bases; unmatched junction bases: 14. The germline V gene has CDR1 SEHNR and CDR2 FQNEAQ (reference sequence). The DNA of the CDR3 is TGTGCCAGCAGCCCCAAGTGGAGCGCCGGGGGGGAAGAGACCCAGTACTTC. This encodes CASSPKWSAGGEETQYF.